What follows are 32 T cell receptor beta chains derived from one specimen sequenced in a study of T cell responses to AZD1222 COVID-19 vaccine. Repertoires were generated with immunoSEQ multiplex PCR, while TCRdb's copy carries only in-frame clones and drops some. This table holds more than 85,000 clones, around nine tenths found once. The sequenced sample was peripheral blood, obtained on day 0 of AZD1222 vaccination. These receptors were obtained from an adult in good health.

The genes are TRBV5-1 and TRBJ2-4; TRBD1 agrees at 7 bases. Unmatched junction bases numbered 6, after V lost 3 bases and J lost 6 bases. CDR1 and CDR2 from the germline V gene are SGHRS and YFSETQ. The CDR3 has 14 amino acids. CDR3 sequence (DNA): TGCGCCAGCAGCTCTTCAGGGGGTGGAAACATTCAGTACTTC. The encoded protein is CASSSSGGGNIQYF.

The J gene is TRBJ2-1, the V gene TRBV19; maybe TRBD2 (6 bases). The length of the CDR3 is 15 residues. Germline CDR1 LNHDA, CDR2 SQIVND (reference sequence). The V and J ends lost 2 bases and 5 bases respectively, with 13 bases between them. CDR3 protein: CASSIRGLDNNEQFF. The CDR3 nucleotides read TGTGCCAGTAGTATAAGGGGACTTGATAACAATGAGCAGTTCTTC. The entire variable domain, with the rest obtained from reference TRBV19 and TRBJ2-1, is as follows: DGGITQSPKYLFRKEGQNVTLSCEQNLNHDAMYWYRQDPGQGLRLIYYSQIVNDFQKGDIAEGYSVSREKKESFPLTVTSAQKNPTAFYLCASSIRGLDNNEQFFGPGTRLTVL.

The gene calls are TRBV9 and TRBJ1-2; 10 bases agree with TRBD1. Germline CDR1 reads SGDLS; CDR2 reads YYNGEE. Trimming at V came to 4 bases and at J to 9 bases, leaving 9 bases not matched to a gene. This CDR3 region has 14 residues. Here the CDR3 DNA reads TGTGCCAGCAGCAGCCGGGACAGGGGAGGGAGCTACACCTTC. It specifies CASSSRDRGGSYTF.

With regard to this clone: At one of its ends the junction is not consistent with the germline gene, which may arise from a read error. V is TRBV14 and J is TRBJ1-3, with D uncertain. This CDR3 is 14 amino acids long. Germline CDR1 SGHDN, CDR2 FVKESK. The CDR3 spells CASSQDYSGNPIYF. CDR3 coding DNA: TGTGCCAGCAGCCAAGATTACTCTGGAAACCCCATATATTTT.

The V and J genes are TRBV5-1 and TRBJ1-6; D gene unclear. Trimming cost V 0 bases and J 0 bases, with 10 bases left between them. Germline CDR1 reads SGHRS; CDR2 reads YFSETQ. This CDR3 has 17 residues. Here the CDR3 DNA reads TGCGCCAGCAGCTTGGGGTCGTTGGGCTCCTATAATTCACCCCTCCACTTT. Translation gives CASSLGSLGSYNSPLHF.

V gene TRBV6-5 combines with J gene TRBJ1-6, with TRBD1 as a possible D gene (5 bases). V was pared by 7 bases and J by 7 bases, with 11 bases between. The germline V gene has CDR1 MNHEY and CDR2 SVGAGI. The length of the CDR3 is 13 residues. As DNA, the CDR3 is TGTGCCAGCAAAGGGACGAGGAATTCACCCCTCCACTTT. It specifies CASKGTRNSPLHF.

This sequence joins TRBV28 and TRBJ1-5; D call uncertain. Per germline, CDR1 MDHEN and CDR2 SYDVKM. The CDR3 spans 15 residues. V was trimmed by 5 bases and J by 4 bases, leaving 15 bases between them. CDR3 DNA sequence: TGTGCCAGCAGTACAGCCCGTGAGGTTAATCAGCCCCAGCATTTT. Translating it yields CASSTAREVNQPQHF.

The V call is TRBV4-1, the J call TRBJ1-2; D is unresolved. The germline V gene has CDR1 MGHRA and CDR2 YSYEKL. The CDR3 is made up of 15 amino acids. The V end lost 0 bases, the J end lost 0 bases, and 8 bases lay between the germline ends. The DNA of the CDR3 is TGCGCCAGCAGCCAAGACGTCAGCACTAACTATGGCTACACCTTC. This sequence encodes CASSQDVSTNYGYTF.

The J gene is TRBJ1-1, the V gene TRBV6-2 or TRBV6-3; 8 positions agree with TRBD1. The CDR3 loop spans 16 amino acids. V lost 6 bases and J lost 1; bases outside the gene matches: 10. The germline V gene encodes CDR1 MNHEY and CDR2 SVGEGT. Here the CDR3 DNA reads TGTGCCAGCAGCCAACAGCTTCAGGGGGCGAACACTGAAGCTTTCTTT. Encoded protein: CASSQQLQGANTEAFF.

V gene TRBV19 combines with J gene TRBJ1-2; 7 bases are a match to TRBD1. Losses at the gene ends were 5 bases for V and 2 bases for J; bases not matched to a gene: 8. The CDR3 is 15 residues long. Germline V gene data show CDR1 as LNHDA and CDR2 as SQIVND (reference sequence). The CDR3 region has the DNA TGTGCCAGTAGTCGACAGGGATTTGACAACTATGGCTACACCTTC. Amino acids: CASSRQGFDNYGYTF. Looking up the rest from reference TRBV19 and TRBJ1-2 gives the full variable domain: DGGITQSPKYLFRKEGQNVTLSCEQNLNHDAMYWYRQDPGQGLRLIYYSQIVNDFQKGDIAEGYSVSREKKESFPLTVTSAQKNPTAFYLCASSRQGFDNYGYTFGSGTRLTVV.

As concerns this clone: Other DNA sequences of this sample code for an identical CDR3. The chain couples TRBV18 to TRBJ2-7; D gene unclear. The CDR3 is 12 amino acids. V gave up 2 bases and J gave up 5 bases, with 7 bases separating them. Germline V CDR1 and CDR2: KGHSH, LQKENI. For the CDR3, the DNA is TGTGCCAGCTCACCAGGCTCGGACGAGCAGTACTTC. Protein: CASSPGSDEQYF.

J is TRBJ2-7 and V is TRBV19; tentatively, D is TRBD1 or TRBD2 (5 bases each). The V and J ends lost 5 bases and 4 bases respectively, with 12 bases between them. Germline V gene data show CDR1 as LNHDA and CDR2 as SQIVND (reference sequence). This CDR3 is built from 13 residues. CDR3 nucleotides: TGTGCCAGTAGTGGACTTCAGGGTTACGAGCAGTACTTC. Translated, it gives CASSGLQGYEQYF.

The V gene is TRBV18, the J gene TRBJ1-5, with D unresolved. CDR1 and CDR2 from the germline V gene are KGHSH and LQKENI. The CDR3 has 13 residues. Trimming cost V 3 bases and J 5 bases, with 8 bases left between them. The CDR3 bases are TGTGCCAGCTCACCTGAGATAGATCAGCCCCAGCATTTT. This sequence encodes CASSPEIDQPQHF. Combining the CDR3 with reference TRBV18 and TRBJ1-5 gives the whole variable domain NAGVMQNPRHLVRRRGQEARLRCSPMKGHSHVYWYRQLPEEGLKFMVYLQKENIIDESGMPKERFSAEFPKEGPSILRIQQVVRGDSAAYFCASSPEIDQPQHFGDGTRLSIL.

The V call is TRBV4-3, the J call TRBJ1-6; D not resolved. CDR1 is LGHNA and CDR2 is YSLEER in the germline V gene. The V end lost 0 bases, the J end lost 10 bases, and 19 bases lay between the germline ends. The CDR3 sequence is 17 residues long. CDR3 sequence: CASSQDNFEAGGSPLHF. The CDR3 bases are TGCGCCAGCAGCCAAGACAACTTCGAGGCGGGTGGATCACCCCTCCACTTT.

This clone occurred a few times. The CDR3 reads CATSRGLLENNEKLFF. In nucleotides, the CDR3 is TGTGCCACCAGCAGAGGATTGTTGGAGAATAATGAAAAACTGTTTTTT. The genes are TRBV15 and TRBJ1-4; D call uncertain. Germline CDR1 LNHNV, CDR2 YYDKDF (reference sequence). V was clipped by 1 base and J by 4 bases, with 13 bases between them. This CDR3 is built from 16 residues.

The chain couples TRBV5-1 to TRBJ1-5, with 8 bases identical to TRBD1. V shed 5 bases and J 7 bases; nucleotides not matched to a gene: 14. This CDR3 is built from 16 residues. Germline CDR1 reads SGHRS; CDR2 reads YFSETQ. The CDR3 loop reads CASRSPGQAIGQPQHF. Written as DNA, the CDR3 is TGCGCCAGCAGAAGCCCGGGACAGGCGATTGGGCAGCCCCAGCATTTT.

V and J are TRBV7-9 and TRBJ1-6; possible D gene TRBD1, 6 bases. Trimming took 3 bases from V and 7 from J, leaving 10 bases between them. The germline gives CDR1 SEHNR, CDR2 FQNEAQ (reference sequence). The CDR3 runs to 14 residues. In DNA, the CDR3 is TGTGCCAGCAGCTTTACAGGGACCAATTCACCCCTCCACTTT. Protein sequence: CASSFTGTNSPLHF.

The rearrangement uses TRBV7-9 and TRBJ1-2; D call uncertain. This CDR3 has 13 residues. Looked up from germline, CDR1 is SEHNR and CDR2 is FQNEAQ (reference sequence). Trimming cost V 0 bases and J 5 bases, with 7 bases left between them. The CDR3 spells CASSLAGMYGYTF. For the CDR3, the DNA is TGTGCCAGCAGCTTAGCGGGGATGTATGGCTACACCTTC.

V is TRBV10-3 and J is TRBJ2-7; TRBD1 matches at 10 bases. Germline lookup yields CDR1 ENHRY and CDR2 SYGVKD. Unmatched junction bases numbered 5, after V lost 5 bases and J lost 4 bases. The CDR3 has 14 amino acids. The CDR3, as DNA: TGTGCCATCAGTCGACAGGGGGCTGGGTACGAGCAGTACTTC. It translates to CAISRQGAGYEQYF.

The chain recombines TRBV6-2 or TRBV6-3 with TRBJ1-2; TRBD1 aligns across 7 bases. The CDR3 has 14 residues. Germline-derived CDR1 and CDR2 are MNHEY and SVGEGT. The V and J ends lost 4 bases and 4 bases, in that order; junction bases with no gene match: 6. The CDR3, as DNA: TGTGCCAGCAGTTGGGGCCGGGACAGCTATGGCTACACCTTC. Residues: CASSWGRDSYGYTF.

The chain links TRBV5-5 to TRBJ1-5, with no clear D. V lost 2 bases, J lost 4 bases, and 13 bases lay in between. This CDR3 has 15 amino acids. The germline CDR1 and CDR2 sequences are SGHKS and YYEKEE (reference sequence). The CDR3 nucleotides are TGTGCCAGCAGCTTCGGAGAGGGTCCGAATCAGCCCCAGCATTTT. Protein product: CASSFGEGPNQPQHF.

The CDR3 DNA sequence: TGTGCCATCAGTGTGGGCGGACTTGTCCAAGAGACCCAGTACTTC. Its protein product is CAISVGGLVQETQYF. The rearrangement joins TRBV10-3 to TRBJ2-5; weak D call: TRBD2 (5 bases). Per germline, CDR1 ENHRY and CDR2 SYGVKD. The CDR3 runs to 15 residues. The V end was cut by 4 bases, the J end by 1 base, with 13 bases between.

The V and J genes are TRBV28 and TRBJ1-4; D uncertain. Looked up from germline, CDR1 is MDHEN and CDR2 is SYDVKM. This CDR3 has 11 amino acids. V lost 3 bases and J lost 7, with 3 bases in between. The CDR3 protein is CASSFREKLFF. CDR3 in DNA: TGTGCCAGCAGTTTTCGTGAAAAACTGTTTTTT.

The V gene is TRBV19, the J gene TRBJ1-1; TRBD1 matches at 9 bases. V lost 1 base and J lost 0; bases outside the gene matches: 9. In germline, CDR1 is LNHDA, CDR2 SQIVND (reference sequence). This CDR3 is 18 amino acids long. This CDR3 is CASSIGDRGRMMNTEAFF. In nucleotides, the CDR3 is TGTGCCAGTAGTATAGGTGACAGGGGGAGAATGATGAACACTGAAGCTTTCTTT.

This sequence joins TRBV6-6 and TRBJ2-7; D perhaps matches TRBD2 (7 bases). Trimming left V 2 bases short and J 5 bases short, with 10 bases between. The CDR3 length is 13 residues. The germline gives CDR1 MNHNY, CDR2 SVGAGI (reference sequence). The CDR3 spells CASSYGGAHEQYF. The CDR3 nucleotides read TGTGCCAGCAGTTACGGGGGGGCCCACGAGCAGTACTTC.

The chain links TRBV19 to TRBJ2-7; D ambiguous. Germline CDR1 is LNHDA and CDR2 is SQIVND (reference sequence). V lost 7 bases, J lost 3 bases, and 13 bases lay in between. CDR3 length: 13 residues. Written as DNA, the CDR3 is TGTGCCAGTACTGAGCGCTCGGGCTACGAGCAGTACTTC. Protein sequence: CASTERSGYEQYF.

The genes are TRBV21-1 and TRBJ1-2; TRBD1 is the table's D call, not checked against the DNA. TRBV21-1 is flagged as a pseudogene. This CDR3 has 14 amino acids. The CDR3 DNA is TGTGCCAGCAGCACTAAGGACAGGGCAGGTGGCTACACCTTC. Amino acids: CASSTKDRAGGYTF.

The chain uses TRBV2 and TRBJ1-5; a possible D gene is TRBD1 (5 bases). CDR3 length equals 14 residues. V gave up 5 bases and J gave up 4 bases, with 12 bases separating them. Looked up from germline, CDR1 is SNHLY and CDR2 is FYNNEI. In nucleotides, the CDR3 is TGTGCCAGCAGTCCAGACAGAAGGAATCAGCCCCAGCATTTT. Its protein is CASSPDRRNQPQHF.

V gene TRBV7-2 combines with J gene TRBJ1-1; D is undetermined. Trimming left V 7 bases short and J 0 bases short, with 24 bases between. The germline CDR1 and CDR2 sequences are SGHTA and FQGNSA. This CDR3 region has 18 residues. The CDR3 loop is CASTTLAVSGIMNTEAFF. CDR3 in DNA: TGTGCCAGCACCACCTTAGCCGTTTCCGGGATCATGAACACTGAAGCTTTCTTT.

This clone has a single count. The DNA of the CDR3 is TGCGCCAGCAGCCGAGCACGGACAGGGGGCTGGAATGAAAAACTGTTTTTT. Encoded protein: CASSRARTGGWNEKLFF. The chain is built from TRBV4-3 and TRBJ1-4, with 11 bases that match TRBD1. V was clipped by 4 bases and J by 5 bases; unmatched bases: 9. The CDR3 is 17 residues long. The germline CDR1 and CDR2 sequences are LGHNA and YSLEER.

In DNA, the CDR3 is TGTGCCAGCAGTTTAAACGGGGGAAACACCATATATTTT. This sequence encodes CASSLNGGNTIYF. This chain connects TRBV12-3 or TRBV12-4 to TRBJ1-3, with unresolved D. This CDR3 region has 13 residues. V gave up 2 bases and J gave up 4 bases, with 6 bases separating them.

The gene calls are TRBV19 and TRBJ2-1, with 9 bases fitting TRBD1. The V gene's germline CDR1 is LNHDA and CDR2 SQIVND (reference sequence). The CDR3 sequence is 15 residues long. V dropped 3 bases and J dropped 6; count of bases not matched to a gene: 6. Written as DNA, the CDR3 is TGTGCCAGTAGTATGGCAGGGACAGGGTTCAATGAGCAGTTCTTC. This gives the protein CASSMAGTGFNEQFF.